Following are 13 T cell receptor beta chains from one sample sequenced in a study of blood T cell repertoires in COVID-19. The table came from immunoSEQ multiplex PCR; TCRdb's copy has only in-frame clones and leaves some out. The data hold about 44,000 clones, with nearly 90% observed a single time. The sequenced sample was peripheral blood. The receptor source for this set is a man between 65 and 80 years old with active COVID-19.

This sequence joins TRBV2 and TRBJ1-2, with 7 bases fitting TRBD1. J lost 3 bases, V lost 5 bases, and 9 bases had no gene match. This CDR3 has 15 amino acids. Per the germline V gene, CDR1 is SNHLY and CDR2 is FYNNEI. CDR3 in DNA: TGTGCCAGCAGTCTGCAGACAGGGTTGGACTATGGCTACACCTTC. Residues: CASSLQTGLDYGYTF.

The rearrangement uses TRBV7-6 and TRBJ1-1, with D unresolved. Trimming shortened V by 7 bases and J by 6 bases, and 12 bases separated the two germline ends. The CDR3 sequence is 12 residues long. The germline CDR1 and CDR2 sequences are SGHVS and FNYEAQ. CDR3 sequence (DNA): TGTGCCAGCACTCACCGGGTGCCTGAAGCTTTCTTT. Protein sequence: CASTHRVPEAFF.

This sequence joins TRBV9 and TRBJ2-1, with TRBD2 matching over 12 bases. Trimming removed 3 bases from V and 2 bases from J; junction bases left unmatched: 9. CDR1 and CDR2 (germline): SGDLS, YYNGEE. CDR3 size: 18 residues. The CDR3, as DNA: TGTGCCAGCAGCGATCCTCAACTAGCGGGGGGCACCTACAATGAGCAGTTCTTC. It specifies CASSDPQLAGGTYNEQFF.

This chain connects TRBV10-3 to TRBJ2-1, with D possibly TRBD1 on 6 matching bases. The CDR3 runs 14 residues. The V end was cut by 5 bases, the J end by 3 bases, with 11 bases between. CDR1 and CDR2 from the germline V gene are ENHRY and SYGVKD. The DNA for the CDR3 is TGTGCCATCAGTCCTCGGGACAACTACAATGAGCAGTTCTTC. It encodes CAISPRDNYNEQFF.

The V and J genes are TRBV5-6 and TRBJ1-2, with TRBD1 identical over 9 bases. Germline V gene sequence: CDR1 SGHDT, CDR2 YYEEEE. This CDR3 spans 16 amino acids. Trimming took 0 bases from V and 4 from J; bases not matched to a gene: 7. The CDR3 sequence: CASSLEGQGNIYGYTF. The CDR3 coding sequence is TGTGCCAGCAGCTTGGAAGGACAGGGGAATATCTATGGCTACACCTTC. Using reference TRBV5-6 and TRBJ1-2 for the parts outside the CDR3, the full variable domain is DAGVTQSPTHLIKTRGQQVTLRCSPKSGHDTVSWYQQALGQGPQFIFQYYEEEERQRGNFPDRFSGHQFPNYSSELNVNALLLGDSALYLCASSLEGQGNIYGYTFGSGTRLTVV.

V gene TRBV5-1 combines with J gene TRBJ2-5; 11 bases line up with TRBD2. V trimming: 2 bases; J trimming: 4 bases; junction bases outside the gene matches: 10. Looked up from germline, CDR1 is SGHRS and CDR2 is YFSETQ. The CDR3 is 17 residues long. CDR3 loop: CASSFGTSGGPGETQYF. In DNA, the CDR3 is TGCGCCAGCAGCTTTGGTACTAGCGGGGGCCCGGGAGAGACCCAGTACTTC.

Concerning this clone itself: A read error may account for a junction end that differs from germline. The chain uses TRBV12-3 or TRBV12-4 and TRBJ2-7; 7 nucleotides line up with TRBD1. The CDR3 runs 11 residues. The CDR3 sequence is CASSFGDRGSF. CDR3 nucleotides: TGTGCCAGCAGTTTTGGGGACAGAGGTTCCTTC.

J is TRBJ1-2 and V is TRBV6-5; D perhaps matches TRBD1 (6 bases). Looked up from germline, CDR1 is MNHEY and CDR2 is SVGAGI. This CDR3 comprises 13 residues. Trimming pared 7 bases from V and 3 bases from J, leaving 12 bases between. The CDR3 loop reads CASKAGADYGYTF. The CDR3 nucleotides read TGTGCCAGCAAAGCGGGGGCGGACTATGGCTACACCTTC.

DNA for the CDR3: TGTGCCAGTACGCCGGGGACCGGGGAGCTGTTTTTT. Protein product: CASTPGTGELFF. This chain uses TRBV19 with TRBJ2-2, with D perhaps TRBD2 (5 bases). Per the germline V gene, CDR1 is LNHDA and CDR2 is SQIVND (reference sequence). Trimming took off 7 bases at V and 5 bases at J, with 8 bases between the two ends. The CDR3 runs 12 residues.

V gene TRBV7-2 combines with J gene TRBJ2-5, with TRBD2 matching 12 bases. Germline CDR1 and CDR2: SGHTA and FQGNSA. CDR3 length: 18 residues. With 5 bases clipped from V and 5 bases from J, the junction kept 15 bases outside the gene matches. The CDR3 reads CASSQGRTSGGLWETQYF. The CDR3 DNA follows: TGTGCCAGCAGCCAAGGCCGAACTAGCGGGGGGCTCTGGGAGACCCAGTACTTC.

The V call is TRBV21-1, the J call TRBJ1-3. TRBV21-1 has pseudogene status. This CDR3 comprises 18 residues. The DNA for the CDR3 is TGTGCCAGCAGCTCCTCGGGGGGCGGTAGGAGCTCTGGAAACACCATATATTTT. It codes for CASSSSGGGRSSGNTIYF.

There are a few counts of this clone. The CDR3 DNA is TGTGCCAGCAGTGAAAAAACCGGGACAGCCCTCTCCTATAATTCACCCCTCCACTTT. It yields the protein CASSEKTGTALSYNSPLHF. The chain has TRBV6-1 and TRBJ1-6; 7 bases are shared with TRBD1. Trimming took 2 bases from V and 0 from J; bases not matched to a gene: 10. The germline CDR1 and CDR2 sequences are MNHNS and SASEGT. The CDR3 runs 19 residues.

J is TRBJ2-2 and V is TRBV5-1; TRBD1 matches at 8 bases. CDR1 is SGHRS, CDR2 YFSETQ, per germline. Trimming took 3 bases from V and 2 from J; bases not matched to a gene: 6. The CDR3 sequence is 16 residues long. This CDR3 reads CASSWTTGENTGELFF. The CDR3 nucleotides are TGCGCCAGCAGCTGGACGACAGGGGAAAACACCGGGGAGCTGTTTTTT.